This TCR beta chain emerged from a study of vaccination effects on CD4 cells after COVID-19. With V trimmed by 11 bases and J by 1 base, 7 bases remained unmatched. Germline lookup yields CDR1 MDHEN and CDR2 SYDVKM. The CDR3 totals 15 residues. Sequenced by immunoSEQ multiplex PCR; TCRdb stores in-frame clones only, minus some. The sample shows approximately 58,000 clones, roughly 80% of them seen only once. The culture ran for 10 days, and then CD4+ T cells were isolated. As to this clone: No antigen is known for it.

The receptor's source is a human donor who received a COVID-19 vaccine. V is TRBV28 and J is TRBJ2-1, with 11 bases matching TRBD1. Sequenced material: CD4+ T cells from PBMCs cultured without peptide, taken before COVID-19 vaccination. DNA for the CDR3: TGTGCCGTCTTGGACAGGGGGCGTTCCTACAATGAGCAGTTCTTC. It specifies CAVLDRGRSYNEQFF.